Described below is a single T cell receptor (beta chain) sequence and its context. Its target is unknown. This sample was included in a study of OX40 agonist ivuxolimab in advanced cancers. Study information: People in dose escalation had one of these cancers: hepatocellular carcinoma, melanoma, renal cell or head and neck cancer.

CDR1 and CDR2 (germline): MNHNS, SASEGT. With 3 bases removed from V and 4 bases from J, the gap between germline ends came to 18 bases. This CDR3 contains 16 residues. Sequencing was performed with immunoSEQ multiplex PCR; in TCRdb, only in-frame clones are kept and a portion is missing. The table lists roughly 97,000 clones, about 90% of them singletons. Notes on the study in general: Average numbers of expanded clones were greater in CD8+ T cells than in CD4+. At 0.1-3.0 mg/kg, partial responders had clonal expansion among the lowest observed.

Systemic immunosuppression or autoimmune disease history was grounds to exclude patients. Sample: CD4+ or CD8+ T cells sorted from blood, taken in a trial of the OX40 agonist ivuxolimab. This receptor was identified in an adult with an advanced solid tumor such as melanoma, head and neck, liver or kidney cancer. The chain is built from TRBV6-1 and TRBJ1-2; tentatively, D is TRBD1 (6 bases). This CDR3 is CASSDVGGGAVYGYTF. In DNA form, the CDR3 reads TGTGCCAGCAGTGATGTGGGTGGGGGCGCCGTCTATGGCTACACCTTC.